These 14 T cell receptor beta chains were sequenced from one sample in a study of CD8 T cells in Susac syndrome. Random-hexamer reverse transcription was applied to roughly 0.5 to 1 ug RNA. TCRdb independently ran MiXCR on the immunoSEQ multiplex PCR reads; one entry per CDR3 protein. The repertoire consists of some 250,000 distinct CDR3 sequences, with around 96% occurring once and the leading ten covering approximately 0.094%. The sample consisted of CD4+ T cells from PBMCs. The receptors were gathered from a human donor with Susac syndrome.

This rearrangement joins TRBV4-1 to TRBJ2-5; TRBD2 matches 11 bases. Germline CDR1 and CDR2: MGHRA and YSYEKL. This CDR3 has 16 residues. V shed 4 bases, J shed 2 bases, and the junction held 6 bases outside the gene matches. The CDR3 coding sequence is TGCGCCAGCAGCCGACCGGGACTAGCGGATCAAGAGACCCAGTACTTC. This encodes CASSRPGLADQETQYF.

The chain joins TRBV24-1 to TRBJ2-3; 7 bases map to TRBD2. Germline V lookup: CDR1 KGHDR, CDR2 SFDVKD. The CDR3 is 15 amino acids. V trimming: 5 bases; J trimming: 1 base; junction bases outside the gene matches: 5. The DNA of the CDR3 is TGTGCCACCAGTGGCGGCGGGAGTGGCACAGATACGCAGTATTTT. It encodes CATSGGGSGTDTQYF.

This clonotype was detected once. The chain combines TRBV15 with TRBJ2-3; no clear D gene. The germline gives CDR1 LNHNV, CDR2 YYDKDF (reference sequence). The ends were cut back, 1 base at V and 10 bases at J, with 12 bases in the middle. The CDR3 sequence is 13 residues long. The CDR3 region is CATSRVGTLSQYF. CDR3 nucleotides: TGTGCCACCAGCAGAGTAGGAACCTTATCGCAGTATTTT.

This chain links TRBV20-1 with TRBJ2-3; a possible D gene is TRBD1 (6 bases). The CDR3 totals 11 residues. The ends were cut back, 5 bases at V and 6 bases at J, with 9 bases in the middle. Germline lookup yields CDR1 DFQATT and CDR2 SNEGSKA (reference sequence). The CDR3 coding sequence is TGCAGTGCTCCCCAGGGGGATACGCAGTATTTT. Translating gives CSAPQGDTQYF.

The genes are TRBV6-5 and TRBJ1-1; 7 bases align to TRBD1. V was pared by 3 bases and J by 1 base, with 2 bases of the junction left unmatched. The CDR3 sequence is 14 residues long. Per the germline V gene, CDR1 is MNHEY and CDR2 is SVGAGI. The CDR3 spells CASSYSGGNTEAFF. In nucleotides, the CDR3 is TGTGCCAGCAGTTATTCAGGGGGGAACACTGAAGCTTTCTTT.

As DNA, the CDR3 is TGTGCCACCAGCAGAGAACTAGCGGGAGGGTTGGGAAATGAGCAGTTCTTC. Protein product: CATSRELAGGLGNEQFF. This rearrangement joins TRBV15 to TRBJ2-1; TRBD2 agrees at 13 bases. V gave up 0 bases and J gave up 7 bases; unmatched junction bases: 6. Germline V gives CDR1 LNHNV, CDR2 YYDKDF (reference sequence). This CDR3 comprises 17 residues.

The J gene is TRBJ2-1, the V gene TRBV20-1, with D possibly TRBD2 on 6 matching bases. CDR1 DFQATT and CDR2 SNEGSKA come from the germline V gene (reference sequence). The CDR3 consists of 16 residues. V dropped 3 bases and J dropped 9 bases, with 24 bases sitting between them. The CDR3 DNA reads as TGCAGTGCTAGTACCTCGGACTATAACCCCCTGGGTGAGCAGTTCTTC. Amino acids: CSASTSDYNPLGEQFF.

CDR3 nucleotide sequence: TGTGCCACTTCCGGACAGTTAGACAATGAGCAGTTCTTC. As protein: CATSGQLDNEQFF. This sequence joins TRBV24-1 and TRBJ2-1; weak D call: TRBD1 (6 bases). The CDR3 totals 13 residues. Trimming stripped 10 bases from V and 5 bases from J, with 14 bases between. Germline V gives CDR1 KGHDR, CDR2 SFDVKD.

V and J are TRBV12-3 or TRBV12-4 and TRBJ2-7, with D hard to call. V lost 3 bases to trimming and J lost 2 bases, with 8 bases between them. CDR3 length: 13 residues. The CDR3 DNA sequence: TGTGCCAGCAGTTTTAAGGGTCCCTACGAGCAGTACTTC. This gives the protein CASSFKGPYEQYF.

This chain connects TRBV15 to TRBJ2-7; no firm D call. The CDR3 sequence is 13 residues long. Looked up from germline, CDR1 is LNHNV and CDR2 is YYDKDF (reference sequence). V shed 5 bases and J shed 2 bases, with 10 bases lying between them. This chain's CDR3 is CATSPRRAYEQYF. DNA for the CDR3: TGTGCCACCAGCCCAAGACGGGCCTACGAGCAGTACTTC.

V and J are TRBV5-1 and TRBJ1-1; D unresolved. The CDR3 is made up of 15 amino acids. Germline V gene data show CDR1 as SGHRS and CDR2 as YFSETQ. V lost 4 bases and J lost 1, with 14 bases in between. The CDR3 loop reads CASSAVAQRNTEAFF. CDR3 nucleotide sequence: TGCGCCAGCAGCGCGGTTGCTCAGAGGAACACTGAAGCTTTCTTT.

The chain has TRBV12-3 or TRBV12-4 and TRBJ2-4; D is tentatively TRBD1 or TRBD2 (5 bases each). CDR3 length equals 12 residues. The V end was cut by 6 bases, the J end by 7 bases, with 10 bases between. Written as DNA, the CDR3 is TGTGCCAGCAGCGGTGAGGGGAACATTCAGTACTTC. Protein product: CASSGEGNIQYF.

The chain carries TRBV19 and TRBJ1-5, with 8 bases that match TRBD1. V dropped 10 bases and J dropped 5; count of bases not matched to a gene: 7. The CDR3 covers 13 residues. CDR1 LNHDA and CDR2 SQIVND come from the germline V gene (reference sequence). CDR3: CAIGGQGDQPQHF. The CDR3 DNA sequence: TGTGCCATAGGAGGACAGGGTGATCAGCCCCAGCATTTT.

V is TRBV7-9 and J is TRBJ2-7; D is possibly TRBD2 (6 bases). V gave up 4 bases and J gave up 7 bases, with 14 bases separating them. This CDR3 region has 13 residues. The germline V gene has CDR1 SEHNR and CDR2 FQNEAQ (reference sequence). CDR3 in DNA: TGTGCCAGCAGCTCCGTCTACCGGGGGGAGCAGTACTTC. Protein: CASSSVYRGEQYF.